The following is a TCR beta chain sequence with its context. Its antigen is still unknown. Germline-derived CDR1 and CDR2 are LNHNV and YYDKDF (reference sequence). V lost 5 bases to trimming and J lost 10 bases; unmatched junction nucleotides: 9. This CDR3 spans 14 amino acids. Assay used: immunoSEQ multiplex PCR; TCRdb lists only in-frame clones, some missing. The sample lists about 350,000 clones; approximately 90% were seen once. Treatment defined: 15 to 20 received Ad26.COV2.S at low or high dose, single or two shots; a few received placebo; per-sample allocation not given. The study sampled participants on day 63 after the first vaccine or placebo injection. This record belongs to a study of Ad26.COV2.S vaccination and SARS-CoV-2 variants. For the study at large: Donor had been placed in the Ad26.COV2.S arm of the COV1001 trial. Donor got 5x10^10 or 1x10^11 viral particles of Ad26.COV2.S.

Notes on the study in general: Similar non-spike TCR breadth was observed in recipients of vaccine and of placebo. Marked by substantial breadth, spike-specific CD8+ and CD4+ T cell responses were reportedly seen after vaccination.

This chain connects TRBV15 to TRBJ1-4; TRBD1 matches 8 bases. The origin of this receptor is a person aged 18-60 years who received the Ad26.COV2.S COVID-19 vaccine or a placebo. The starting material was peripheral blood, obtained in a trial of Ad26.COV2.S vaccine versus placebo. CDR3 amino acids: CATSADRDPRKLFF. CDR3 nucleotides: TGTGCCACCAGCGCGGACAGGGATCCAAGAAAACTGTTTTTT.